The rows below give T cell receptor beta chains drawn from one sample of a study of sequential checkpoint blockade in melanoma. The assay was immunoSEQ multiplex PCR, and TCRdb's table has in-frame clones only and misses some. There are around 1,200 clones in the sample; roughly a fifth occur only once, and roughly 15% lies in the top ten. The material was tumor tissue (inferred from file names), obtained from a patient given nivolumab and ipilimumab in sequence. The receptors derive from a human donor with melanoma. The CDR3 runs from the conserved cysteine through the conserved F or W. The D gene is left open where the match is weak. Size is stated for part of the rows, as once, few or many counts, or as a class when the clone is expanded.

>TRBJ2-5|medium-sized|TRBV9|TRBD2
CASAIGIAGLETQYF
TGTGCCAGCGCCATCGGGATAGCGGGGTTGGAGACCCAGTACTTC
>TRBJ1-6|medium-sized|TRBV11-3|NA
CASSLYDRPYNSPLHF
TGTGCCAGCAGCTTATACGACAGGCCGTATAATTCACCCCTCCACTTT
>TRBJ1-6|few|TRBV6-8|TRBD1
CASTPRGSDSPLHF
TGTGCCAGCACCCCCAGGGGGTCAGATTCACCCCTCCACTTT
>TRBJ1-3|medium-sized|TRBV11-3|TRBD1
CASSSTGGENTIYF
TGTGCCAGCAGCAGCACAGGGGGCGAAAACACCATATATTTT
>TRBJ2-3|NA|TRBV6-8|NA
CASSTDRDTQYF
TGTGCCAGCAGTACTGACAGAGATACGCAGTATTTT
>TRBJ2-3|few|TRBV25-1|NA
CASRGSADTQYF
TGTGCCAGCAGGGGGTCCGCAGATACGCAGTATTTT
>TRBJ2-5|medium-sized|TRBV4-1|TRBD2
CASSQDRGGQETQYF
TGCGCCAGCAGCCAAGATCGGGGGGGACAAGAGACCCAGTACTTC
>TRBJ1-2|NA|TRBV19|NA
CASRPQARANYGYTF
TGTGCCAGTAGGCCACAGGCCAGAGCTAACTATGGCTACACCTTC
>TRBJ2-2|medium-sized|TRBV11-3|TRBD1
CASSLGWDRGNTGELFF
TGTGCCAGCAGCTTAGGGTGGGACAGGGGGAACACCGGGGAGCTGTTTTTT
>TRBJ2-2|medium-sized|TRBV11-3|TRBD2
CASSLPLAGADTGELFF
TGTGCCAGCAGCTTGCCGCTAGCGGGGGCCGACACCGGGGAGCTGTTTTTT
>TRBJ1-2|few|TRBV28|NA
CASSLGEGQLRGGYTF
TGTGCCAGCAGTTTAGGCGAGGGACAACTAAGAGGGGGCTACACCTTC
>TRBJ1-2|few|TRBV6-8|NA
CASSYSTRGLSGYTF
TGTGCCAGCAGTTACTCGACAAGGGGACTGAGTGGCTACACCTTC
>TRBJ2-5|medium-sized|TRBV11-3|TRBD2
CASSPSHGGGAETQYF
TGTGCCAGCAGCCCCTCCCATGGCGGGGGGGCAGAGACCCAGTACTTC
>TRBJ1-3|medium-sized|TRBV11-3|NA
CASSLAGRYSGNTIYF
TGTGCCAGCAGCTTGGCGGGACGGTACTCTGGAAACACCATATATTTT
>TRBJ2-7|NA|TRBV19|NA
CASSIGRDNSYEQYF
TGTGCCAGTAGTATAGGTCGGGACAACTCCTACGAGCAGTACTTC
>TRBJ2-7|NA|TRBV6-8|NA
CASTPDTHSTSSRF
TGTGCCAGCACCCCGGACACCCACTCTACAAGCAGTAGGTTC
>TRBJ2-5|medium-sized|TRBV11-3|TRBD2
CASSSSGGGWETQYF
TGTGCCAGCAGCTCTTCCGGGGGGGGCTGGGAGACCCAGTACTTC
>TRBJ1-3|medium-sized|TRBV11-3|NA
CASSFPYGGSGNTIYF
TGTGCCAGCAGCTTCCCATACGGCGGGTCAGGAAACACCATATATTTT
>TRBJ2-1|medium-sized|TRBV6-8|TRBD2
CASSPTSGGYNEQFF
TGTGCCAGCAGTCCGACTAGCGGGGGTTACAATGAGCAGTTCTTC
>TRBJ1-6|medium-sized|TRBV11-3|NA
CASSLDRGGFSPLHF
TGTGCCAGCAGCTTAGACAGGGGTGGTTTCTCACCCCTCCACTTT
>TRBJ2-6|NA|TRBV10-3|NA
CAISEPPYGANVLTF
TGTGCCATCAGTGAGCCCCCGTATGGGGCCAACGTCCTGACTTTC
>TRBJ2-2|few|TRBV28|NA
CASALPRGVTGELFF
TGTGCCAGCGCGCTCCCCAGGGGTGTCACCGGGGAGCTGTTTTTT
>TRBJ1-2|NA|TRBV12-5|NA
CASGFSSYLYGYTF
TGTGCTAGTGGTTTCTCCAGCTATTTATATGGCTACACCTTC
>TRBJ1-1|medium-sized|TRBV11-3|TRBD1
CASSGQGPGTEAFF
TGTGCCAGCAGCGGACAGGGTCCCGGGACTGAAGCTTTCTTT
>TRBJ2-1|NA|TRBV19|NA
CASTTPTRGKPNNEQFF
TGTGCCAGTACCACGCCGACACGAGGGAAACCGAACAATGAGCAGTTCTTC
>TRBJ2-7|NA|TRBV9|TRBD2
CASSVGLSGDYEQYF
TGTGCCAGCAGCGTAGGGTTAAGCGGGGACTACGAGCAGTACTTC
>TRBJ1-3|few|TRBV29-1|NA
CSVESGLGGNTIYF
TGCAGCGTTGAATCTGGCCTCGGTGGAAACACCATATATTTT
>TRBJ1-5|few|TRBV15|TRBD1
CATSSGQDGGNQPQHF
TGTGCCACCAGCAGCGGACAGGACGGGGGCAATCAGCCCCAGCATTTT
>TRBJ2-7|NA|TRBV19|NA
CASAGTSNYEQYF
TGTGCCAGTGCCGGGACCTCCAACTACGAGCAGTACTTC
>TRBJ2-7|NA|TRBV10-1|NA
CASSEGSEQYF
TGCGCCAGCAGTGAGGGTTCCGAGCAGTACTTC
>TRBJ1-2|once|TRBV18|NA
CASSPQDAYGYTF
TGTGCCAGCTCACCTCAAGATGCCTATGGCTACACCTTC
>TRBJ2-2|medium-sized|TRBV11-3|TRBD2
CASSFLPGLAATGELFF
TGTGCCAGCAGCTTTCTACCGGGACTAGCGGCCACCGGGGAGCTGTTTTTT
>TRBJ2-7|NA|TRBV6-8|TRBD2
CASSYSSGFLAGHGDSYEQYF
TGTGCCAGCAGTTACTCATCAGGGTTTCTAGCGGGACATGGGGACTCCTACGAGCAGTACTTC
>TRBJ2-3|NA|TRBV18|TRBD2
CASSPPRGETSDTQYF
TGTGCCAGCTCACCACCGCGGGGGGAAACGAGCGATACGCAGTATTTT
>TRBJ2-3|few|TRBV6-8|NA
CASSKWTLSTDTQYF
TGTGCCAGCAGTAAATGGACTTTGAGCACAGATACGCAGTATTTT
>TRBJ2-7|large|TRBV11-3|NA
CASTLVGGGYEQYF
TGTGCCAGCACCTTAGTGGGGGGAGGATACGAGCAGTACTTC
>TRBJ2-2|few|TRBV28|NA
CASKSLGDNTGELFF
TGTGCCAGCAAAAGTTTAGGGGATAACACCGGGGAGCTGTTTTTT
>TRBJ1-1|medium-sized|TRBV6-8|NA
CASSYVGARTEAFF
TGTGCCAGCAGTTATGTGGGGGCGCGGACTGAAGCTTTCTTT
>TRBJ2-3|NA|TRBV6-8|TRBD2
CASSPSGGGADTQYF
TGTGCCAGCAGTCCTAGCGGGGGTGGCGCAGATACGCAGTATTTT
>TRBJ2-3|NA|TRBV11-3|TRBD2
CASSLGGGGTDTQYF
TGTGCCAGCAGCTTAGGCGGGGGGGGGACAGATACGCAGTATTTT
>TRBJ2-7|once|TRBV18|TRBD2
CASSLDGGGKYEQYF
TGTGCCAGCTCACTCGATGGGGGAGGGAAGTACGAGCAGTACTTC
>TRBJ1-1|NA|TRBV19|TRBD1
CFSTGGFLNTEAFF
TGTTTCTCTACAGGGGGCTTTTTGAACACTGAAGCTTTCTTT
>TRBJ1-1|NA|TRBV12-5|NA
CASGLVQGWYTEAFF
TGTGCTAGTGGTTTGGTACAGGGTTGGTACACTGAAGCTTTCTTT
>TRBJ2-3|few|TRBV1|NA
CASSRYQLAGGGTSTDTQYF
TGCGCCAGCAGCCGATACCAACTAGCGGGGGGGGGAACTAGCACAGATACGCAGTATTTT
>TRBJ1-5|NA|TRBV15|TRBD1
CATSREGQGNSNQPQHF
TGTGCCACCAGCAGAGAAGGACAGGGGAATAGCAATCAGCCCCAGCATTTT
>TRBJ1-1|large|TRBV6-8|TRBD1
CATAVTGSAAAEAFF
TGTGCCACAGCGGTGACAGGGTCAGCAGCCGCTGAAGCTTTCTTT
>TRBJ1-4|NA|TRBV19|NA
CASSPPGTNEKLFF
TGTGCCAGTAGTCCCCCCGGTACTAATGAAAAACTGTTTTTT
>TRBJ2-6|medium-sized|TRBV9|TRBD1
CASSEHRDREYSGANVLTF
TGTGCCAGCAGCGAACACCGGGACAGGGAATACTCTGGGGCCAACGTCCTGACTTTC
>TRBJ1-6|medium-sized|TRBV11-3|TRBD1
CASSPRDRSRTVPLHF
TGTGCCAGCAGCCCGAGGGACAGGTCGAGAACCGTACCCCTCCACTTT
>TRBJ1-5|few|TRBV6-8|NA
CASSRDSGNQPQHF
TGTGCCAGCAGTCGCGACTCCGGCAATCAGCCCCAGCATTTT
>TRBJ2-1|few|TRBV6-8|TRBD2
CASSTGTTNEQFF
TGTGCCAGCAGCACCGGGACTACCAATGAGCAGTTCTTC
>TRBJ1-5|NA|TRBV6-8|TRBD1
CARSTPQGVINSNQPQHF
TGTGCCCGAAGCACCCCGCAGGGGGTTATCAATAGCAATCAGCCCCAGCATTTT